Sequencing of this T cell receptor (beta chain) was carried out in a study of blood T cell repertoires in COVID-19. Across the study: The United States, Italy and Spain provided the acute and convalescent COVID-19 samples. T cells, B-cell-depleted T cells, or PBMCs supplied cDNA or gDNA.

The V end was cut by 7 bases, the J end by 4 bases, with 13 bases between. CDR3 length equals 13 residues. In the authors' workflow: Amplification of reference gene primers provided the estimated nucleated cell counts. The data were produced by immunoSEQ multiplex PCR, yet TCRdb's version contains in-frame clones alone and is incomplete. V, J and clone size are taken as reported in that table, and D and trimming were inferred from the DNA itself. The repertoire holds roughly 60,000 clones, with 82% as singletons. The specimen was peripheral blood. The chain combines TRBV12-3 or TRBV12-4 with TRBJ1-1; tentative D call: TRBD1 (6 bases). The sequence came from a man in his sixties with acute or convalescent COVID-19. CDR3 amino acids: CASTPGQPTEAFF. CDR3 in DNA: TGTGCCAGCACCCCCGGACAGCCCACTGAAGCTTTCTTT.